These 9 T cell receptor beta chains originate from one sample sequenced in a study of control samples from healthy donors and cancer patients. Clones were read by immunoSEQ multiplex PCR, and TCRdb kept only the in-frame ones, dropping some. There are 150,000 to 200,000 clones in the sample; more than 80% occur only once, and approximately 1.5% lies in the top ten. Sequenced sample: blood. All receptors come from a young man in good health.

This chain uses TRBV15 with TRBJ2-7, with D unclear. In germline, CDR1 is LNHNV, CDR2 YYDKDF (reference sequence). V lost 8 bases and J 7 bases, leaving 18 bases between the germline ends. This CDR3 region has 13 residues. In DNA form, the CDR3 reads TGTGCCACCGCTCCCGGTTCGGAGCGTGAGCAGTACTTC. Its translation: CATAPGSEREQYF.

The V call is TRBV7-9, the J call TRBJ1-5, with D perhaps TRBD1 (5 bases). The V gene's germline CDR1 is SEHNR and CDR2 FQNEAQ (reference sequence). V was clipped by 1 base and J by 4 bases, with 17 bases between them. This CDR3 contains 17 residues. The CDR3 DNA is TGTGCCAGCAGCTTAGGGATTCCGGGGCCTAGGAATCAGCCCCAGCATTTT. Its protein product is CASSLGIPGPRNQPQHF.

The V call is TRBV5-1, the J call TRBJ2-7; the D is unclear. Germline assignment: CDR1 SGHRS and CDR2 YFSETQ. Trimming left V 0 bases short and J 3 bases short, with 19 bases between. This CDR3 comprises 17 residues. CDR3: CASSLVSPRKPIYEQYF. CDR3 nucleotide sequence: TGCGCCAGCAGCTTGGTATCCCCCAGAAAACCAATCTACGAGCAGTACTTC. The whole variable domain, filled in from reference TRBV5-1 and TRBJ2-7, reads KAGVTQTPRYLIKTRGQQVTLSCSPISGHRSVSWYQQTPGQGLQFLFEYFSETQRNKGNFPGRFSGRQFSNSRSEMNVSTLELGDSALYLCASSLVSPRKPIYEQYFGPGTRLTVT.

V gene TRBV20-1 combines with J gene TRBJ2-5; 8 bases map to TRBD2. This CDR3 has 17 amino acids. The V segment lost 3 bases and the J segment 2 bases; nucleotides outside the gene matches: 14. CDR1 is DFQATT and CDR2 is SNEGSKA in the germline V gene (reference sequence). The CDR3 sequence is CSASRIAGRGFQETQYF. CDR3 sequence (DNA): TGCAGTGCTAGTCGGATAGCGGGAAGGGGATTTCAAGAGACCCAGTACTTC.

The chain uses TRBV3-1 (or the pseudogene TRBV3-2) and TRBJ1-2; 7 nucleotides match TRBD1. Per the germline V gene, CDR1 is LGHDT and CDR2 is YNNKEL (reference sequence). This CDR3 has 13 amino acids. Trimming cost V 5 bases and J 2 bases; bases outside gene matches: 2. The CDR3 DNA is TGTGCCAGCAGCTCGGGACAGAACTATGGCTACACCTTC. Translation: CASSSGQNYGYTF.

The genes are TRBV6-6 and TRBJ2-1, with 10 bases that match TRBD2. The CDR3 has 16 residues. With 6 bases clipped from V and 0 bases from J, the junction kept 5 bases outside the gene matches. CDR1 is MNHNY, CDR2 SVGAGI, per germline (reference sequence). The CDR3, as DNA: TGTGCCAGCAGCTGGACTAGCGGAAGCTCCTACAATGAGCAGTTCTTC. This translates into CASSWTSGSSYNEQFF.

The V and J genes are TRBV15 and TRBJ1-2; D remains unclear. This CDR3 is built from 13 residues. The V end lost 0 bases, the J end lost 7 bases, and 9 bases lay between the germline ends. The germline CDR1 and CDR2 sequences are LNHNV and YYDKDF (reference sequence). The DNA of the CDR3 is TGTGCCACCAGCAGAGATTTGAGGTCTGGCTACACCTTC. Its protein is CATSRDLRSGYTF.

The rearrangement joins TRBV6-5 to TRBJ1-2, with D unresolved. Germline CDR1 MNHEY, CDR2 SVGAGI. The CDR3 loop spans 15 amino acids. The germline V and J ends were trimmed by 4 bases and 4 bases, with 16 bases remaining between them. The DNA of the CDR3 is TGTGCCAGCAGTTCCCCCTGGGGAGGGTTCTATGGCTACACCTTC. Its protein is CASSSPWGGFYGYTF.

The CDR3 loop is CASSSPRSSSYNEQFF. Here the CDR3 DNA reads TGTGCCAGCAGTTCGCCTAGGAGTTCGTCCTACAATGAGCAGTTCTTC. J is TRBJ2-1 and V is TRBV28; D gene unclear. CDR3 size: 16 residues. Trimming removed 4 bases at V and 1 base at J, with 14 bases between. The germline CDR1 and CDR2 sequences are MDHEN and SYDVKM.